Following are 28 T cell receptor beta chains from one sample sequenced in a study of cytomegalovirus exposure and HLA in healthy donors. A multiplex PCR was run with 60 Vbeta primers and 13 Jbeta primers. The table came from immunoSEQ multiplex PCR; TCRdb's copy has only in-frame clones and leaves some out. The data contain tens of thousands of clones, more than 60% of them singletons. Sequences were obtained from PBMCs. The receptors were sampled from a man aged 25-40 years in good health and CMV-seronegative.

The chain has TRBV7-8 and TRBJ1-1; 8 bases align to TRBD1. Germline V lookup: CDR1 SGHVS, CDR2 FQNEAQ. This CDR3 contains 16 residues. The V gene end was trimmed by 4 bases and the J gene end by 3 bases; junction bases not matched to a gene: 10. CDR3: CASSSPTGVPYTEAFF. The CDR3 region has the DNA TGTGCCAGCAGCTCCCCGACAGGGGTCCCCTACACTGAAGCTTTCTTT.

This chain links TRBV5-1 with TRBJ2-1; 8 positions agree with TRBD2. CDR3 length equals 16 residues. Germline values: CDR1 SGHRS, CDR2 YFSETQ. The V segment lost 4 bases and the J segment 6 bases; nucleotides outside the gene matches: 12. The CDR3, as DNA: TGCGCCAGCAGCACAGTCCCGGGGGGGCATTTCAATGAGCAGTTCTTC. It translates to CASSTVPGGHFNEQFF.

This clone was counted a single time. This rearrangement joins TRBV27 to TRBJ2-1; D perhaps matches TRBD1 (5 bases). This CDR3 has 14 residues. V was cut by 7 bases and J by 6 bases, with 16 bases left in between. Germline CDR1 and CDR2: MNHEY and SMNVEV (reference sequence). CDR3 sequence: CASTPRAQGNEQFF. DNA for the CDR3: TGTGCCAGCACGCCCCGGGCTCAGGGCAATGAGCAGTTCTTC.

The chain recombines TRBV9 with TRBJ1-4, with 9 positions matching TRBD1. V lost 3 bases and J lost 6; bases outside the gene matches: 6. The CDR3 sequence is 15 residues long. CDR1 is SGDLS, CDR2 YYNGEE, per germline. CDR3 loop: CASSAPGQGDEKLFF. CDR3 nucleotides: TGTGCCAGCAGCGCACCGGGACAGGGTGATGAAAAACTGTTTTTT.

The sample holds one count of this clone. CDR3 coding DNA: TGTGCCAGCGGGACAGGGCCCTACGAGCAGTACTTC. Translating it yields CASGTGPYEQYF. V and J are TRBV19 and TRBJ2-7; 9 bases agree with TRBD1. CDR1 is LNHDA, CDR2 SQIVND, per germline (reference sequence). The CDR3 length is 12 residues. J gave up 2 bases and V 9 bases, and 2 bases lay outside the gene matches.

This chain joins TRBV4-2 and TRBJ1-4; 9 bases agree with TRBD1. The germline gives CDR1 LGHNA, CDR2 YNFKEQ. CDR3 length: 14 residues. Germline trimming cut 4 bases from V and 6 bases from J; bases unmatched to any gene: 3. The CDR3 region is CASSLGTGYEKLFF. CDR3 coding DNA: TGTGCCAGCAGCCTCGGGACAGGGTATGAAAAACTGTTTTTT.

The chain is built from TRBV6-4 and TRBJ1-5; D not certain. CDR1 is MRHNA and CDR2 is SNTAGT in the germline V gene. V was clipped by 5 bases and J by 0 bases, with 5 bases between them. CDR3 size: 13 residues. The CDR3 DNA is TGTGCCAGCAGTCCAGGTAGCAATCAGCCCCAGCATTTT. The encoded protein is CASSPGSNQPQHF.

V and J are TRBV10-2 and TRBJ2-7, with 7 positions matching TRBD1. Germline V lookup: CDR1 WSHSY, CDR2 SAAADI. The CDR3 loop spans 13 amino acids. Unmatched junction bases numbered 2, after V lost 6 bases and J lost 0 bases. The CDR3 DNA reads TGCGCCAGCAGCGGGACAGCCTCCTACGAGCAGTACTTC. Translating it yields CASSGTASYEQYF.

This rearrangement joins TRBV11-3 to TRBJ2-7; possibly TRBD1 for D (5 bases). V was pared by 2 bases and J by 3 bases, with 8 bases between. The CDR3 runs to 13 residues. Germline V lookup: CDR1 SGHNT, CDR2 YENEEA. The CDR3 sequence: CASSLSTGYEQYF. The CDR3 DNA reads TGTGCCAGCAGCTTAAGCACAGGCTACGAGCAGTACTTC. Based on the CDR3 plus reference TRBV11-3 and TRBJ2-7, the full variable domain is EAGVVQSPRYKIIEKKQPVAFWCNPISGHNTLYWYLQNLGQGPELLIRYENEEAVDDSQLPKDRFSAERLKGVDSTLKIQPAELGDSAVYLCASSLSTGYEQYFGPGTRLTVT.

The chain joins TRBV27 to TRBJ1-5; tentative D call: TRBD1 (5 bases). Deletions cut 2 bases from V and 3 bases from J, with 8 bases between. The CDR3 totals 14 residues. Per the germline V gene, CDR1 is MNHEY and CDR2 is SMNVEV (reference sequence). In DNA form, the CDR3 reads TGTGCCAGCAGTTTACAGGGTATCAATCAGCCCCAGCATTTT. Amino acids: CASSLQGINQPQHF.

The chain is built from TRBV6-5 and TRBJ1-1, with D unresolved. The V gene's germline CDR1 is MNHEY and CDR2 SVGAGI. This CDR3 region has 15 residues. Deletions cut 0 bases from V and 0 bases from J, with 8 bases between. The CDR3 reads CASSYSNNLNTEAFF. The DNA for the CDR3 is TGTGCCAGCAGTTACTCAAATAATTTGAACACTGAAGCTTTCTTT.

This clone occurred a few times. The gene calls are TRBV11-2 and TRBJ2-7; the D is unclear. The CDR3 is 19 amino acids. V shed 5 bases and J shed 1 base, with 27 bases lying between them. In germline, CDR1 is SGHAT, CDR2 FQNNGV. CDR3 amino acids: CASSPERVSSRSHSYEQYF. The DNA for the CDR3 is TGTGCCAGCAGCCCGGAACGGGTCAGTTCTAGGTCCCATTCCTACGAGCAGTACTTC.

The chain is built from TRBV7-3 and TRBJ2-5, with 10 positions matching TRBD2. CDR1 and CDR2 (germline): SGHTA, FQGTGA. With 2 bases clipped from V and 3 bases from J, the junction kept 3 bases outside the gene matches. The CDR3 loop spans 15 amino acids. The CDR3 DNA reads TGTGCCAGCAGCTTAGGTAGCGGGGGGAAAGAGACCCAGTACTTC. Its translation is CASSLGSGGKETQYF.

The chain couples TRBV29-1 to TRBJ2-7; 7 nucleotides match TRBD2. Losses at the gene ends were 3 bases for V and 2 bases for J; bases not matched to a gene: 4. The CDR3 runs 13 residues. The V gene's germline CDR1 is SQVTM and CDR2 ANQGSEA. CDR3 nucleotide sequence: TGCAGCGTTGAGGGAGGGGTCCCCTACGAGCAGTACTTC. Translating it yields CSVEGGVPYEQYF.

The V gene is TRBV6-1, the J gene TRBJ2-5; no clear D gene. The J call may be incorrect, as the DNA end agrees better with TRBJ2-7. From germline, CDR1 is MNHNS and CDR2 SASEGT. The CDR3 has 14 residues. This chain's CDR3 is CASSERFVGYEQYF. In DNA form, the CDR3 reads TGTGCCAGCAGTGAAAGGTTTGTCGGGTACGAGCAGTACTTC.

The chain is built from TRBV7-2 and TRBJ2-5; 7 bases are shared with TRBD2. With V trimmed by 5 bases and J by 2 bases, 5 bases remained unmatched. The germline V gene has CDR1 SGHTA and CDR2 FQGNSA. This CDR3 has 14 amino acids. This CDR3 is CASSLQRGQETQYF. CDR3 in DNA: TGTGCCAGCAGCCTACAGCGGGGACAAGAGACCCAGTACTTC.

V usage is TRBV19 and J usage is TRBJ2-7, with a tentative D call TRBD1 (6 bases). Trimming took off 6 bases at V and 1 base at J, with 10 bases between the two ends. CDR3 length: 13 residues. Looked up from germline, CDR1 is LNHDA and CDR2 is SQIVND (reference sequence). This chain's CDR3 is CASSDRLSYEQYF. CDR3 coding DNA: TGTGCCAGTAGCGACAGGTTATCCTACGAGCAGTACTTC. The full variable domain, in which reference TRBV19 and TRBJ2-7 provide the parts outside the CDR3, is DGGITQSPKYLFRKEGQNVTLSCEQNLNHDAMYWYRQDPGQGLRLIYYSQIVNDFQKGDIAEGYSVSREKKESFPLTVTSAQKNPTAFYLCASSDRLSYEQYFGPGTRLTVT.

CDR3 coding DNA: TGTGCCAGCGGGATGGACTGGAGGACTGAAGCTTTCTTT. Its translation: CASGMDWRTEAFF. The rearrangement joins TRBV28 to TRBJ1-1; D ambiguous. Germline V gene lookup returns CDR1 MDHEN and CDR2 SYDVKM. Deletions cut 8 bases from V and 5 bases from J, with 15 bases between. This CDR3 has 13 residues.

The V and J genes are TRBV2 and TRBJ1-1; TRBD1 aligns across 8 bases. CDR1 is SNHLY, CDR2 FYNNEI, per germline. V lost 6 bases, J lost 4 bases, and 4 bases stayed unmatched. This CDR3 is 13 amino acids long. The CDR3 loop is CASRATGGTEAFF. Here the CDR3 DNA reads TGTGCCAGCAGGGCTACAGGGGGCACTGAAGCTTTCTTT.

The gene calls are TRBV18 and TRBJ1-4; D not certain. With 1 base removed from V and 8 bases from J, the gap between germline ends came to 11 bases. There are 14 residues in the CDR3. The germline V gene encodes CDR1 KGHSH and CDR2 LQKENI. The CDR3 sequence is CASSPQNRREKLFF. DNA of the CDR3: TGTGCCAGCTCACCACAAAATCGGAGGGAAAAACTGTTTTTT.

The chain links TRBV5-4 to TRBJ2-7; D may be TRBD2 (5 bases). V was clipped by 4 bases and J by 6 bases, with 17 bases between them. This CDR3 region has 14 residues. Looked up from germline, CDR1 is SGHNT and CDR2 is YYREEE (reference sequence). The CDR3 coding sequence is TGTGCCAGCAGCCCCTTCGGGGTGGAACGCGAGCAGTACTTC. Translated: CASSPFGVEREQYF. Combining the CDR3 with reference TRBV5-4 and TRBJ2-7 gives the whole variable domain ETGVTQSPTHLIKTRGQQVTLRCSSQSGHNTVSWYQQALGQGPQFIFQYYREEENGRGNFPPRFSGLQFPNYSSELNVNALELDDSALYLCASSPFGVEREQYFGPGTRLTVT.

The rearrangement uses TRBV14 and TRBJ1-1, with D hard to call. V was clipped by 0 bases and J by 6 bases, with 17 bases between them. Germline CDR1 is SGHDN and CDR2 is FVKESK. This CDR3 is 16 amino acids long. In DNA, the CDR3 is TGTGCCAGCAGCCAAGATCGATACTCGGGAATGGCTGAAGCTTTCTTT. This encodes CASSQDRYSGMAEAFF.

The chain couples TRBV7-8 to TRBJ2-1; D is perhaps TRBD2 (5 bases). V gave up 1 base and J gave up 10 bases, with 26 bases separating them. The germline CDR1 and CDR2 sequences are SGHVS and FQNEAQ. The CDR3 consists of 18 residues. DNA for the CDR3: TGTGCCAGCAGCTTAGTCCTTTTGCGGTTGGACTCTACAAGGGAGCAGTTCTTC. It yields the protein CASSLVLLRLDSTREQFF.

This clone was detected a few times. The chain links TRBV2 to TRBJ1-2; D might be TRBD1 (5 bases). Between the trimmed V and J ends, which lost 7 bases and 0 bases, there was a span of 9 bases. The CDR3 consists of 13 residues. The germline V gene has CDR1 SNHLY and CDR2 FYNNEI. DNA for the CDR3: TGTGCCAGCATGGGGCGACCTAACTATGGCTACACCTTC. It translates to CASMGRPNYGYTF.

This chain connects TRBV27 to TRBJ1-1; D remains unclear. CDR3 size: 13 residues. With 8 bases removed from V and 0 bases from J, the gap between germline ends came to 10 bases. Germline CDR1 MNHEY, CDR2 SMNVEV (reference sequence). This CDR3 reads CASRPLMNTEAFF. The DNA of the CDR3 is TGTGCCAGCCGCCCACTCATGAACACTGAAGCTTTCTTT.

This sequence joins TRBV10-3 and TRBJ1-1; unclear D gene. Deletions cut 0 bases from V and 13 bases from J, with 24 bases between. The CDR3 has 16 amino acids. Germline assignment: CDR1 ENHRY and CDR2 SYGVKD. The CDR3 sequence is CAISESKSAEAGPVFF. DNA for the CDR3: TGTGCCATCAGTGAGTCGAAATCGGCGGAGGCAGGACCGGTTTTCTTT.

This clone was seen just once. This chain connects TRBV27 to TRBJ2-6, with a weak D call TRBD2 (6 bases). This CDR3 is built from 16 residues. CDR1 and CDR2 (germline): MNHEY, SMNVEV (reference sequence). V was shortened by 7 bases and J by 2 bases, with 15 bases between the two germline ends. CDR3 DNA: TGTGCCAGCACTAGTGCCCCGGGGGCTGGGGCCAACGTCCTGACTTTC. This sequence encodes CASTSAPGAGANVLTF.

The chain has TRBV5-1 and TRBJ2-2, with a tentative D call TRBD1 (5 bases). The germline V and J ends were trimmed by 6 bases and 3 bases, with 12 bases remaining between them. The CDR3 covers 14 residues. Germline lookup yields CDR1 SGHRS and CDR2 YFSETQ. The CDR3 DNA reads as TGCGCCAGCAATCTGGACAAATACACCGGGGAGCTGTTTTTT. Its protein is CASNLDKYTGELFF.